This is a list of T cell receptor beta chains from one sample in a study of blood T cell repertoires in COVID-19. Assay: immunoSEQ multiplex PCR; the TCRdb copy retains only in-frame clones and omits some. The sample contains roughly 500,000 clones, about 88% of which appear only once. The source material was peripheral blood. These receptors originate from a man aged 18 to 30 with COVID-19, enrolled during active disease. CDR3s include the opening cysteine and the closing phenylalanine or tryptophan. D genes are given only for firm matches. Clone size is stated in some rows and not others, as once, few, many or a class when expanded.

TRBJ2-2 TRBV5-1 TRBD1 NA CASSAGTGMGITGELFF TGCGCCAGCAGCGCCGGGACAGGGATGGGGATCACCGGGGAGCTGTTTTTT
TRBJ2-7 TRBV2 NA NA CASRWPSYEQYF TGTGCCAGCAGGTGGCCTTCCTACGAGCAGTACTTC
TRBJ2-6 TRBV4-2 TRBD2 NA CASSQGTGGTSGANVLTF TGTGCCAGCAGCCAAGGGACGGGGGGAACCTCTGGGGCCAACGTCCTGACTTTC
TRBJ1-1 TRBV25-1 NA NA CASSEWGDTEAFF TGTGCCAGCAGTGAATGGGGAGACACTGAAGCTTTCTTT
TRBJ2-1 TRBV5-1 TRBD2 NA CASSRTPGGRVDEQFF TGCGCCAGCAGCCGGACCCCCGGGGGGAGGGTCGATGAGCAGTTCTTC
TRBJ1-4 TRBV7-9 NA NA CASGRPEWGTEKLFF TGTGCCAGCGGACGTCCCGAGTGGGGCACCGAAAAACTGTTTTTT
TRBJ2-5 TRBV14 TRBD2 NA CASSQDLAGETQYF TGTGCCAGCAGCCAGGATCTAGCGGGAGAGACCCAGTACTTC
TRBJ1-5 TRBV7-8 NA NA CASSVGPGDQPQHF TGTGCCAGCAGCGTAGGACCAGGGGATCAGCCCCAGCATTTT
TRBJ2-7 TRBV7-9 TRBD2 NA CASSLAIGRASYEQYF TGTGCCAGCAGCTTAGCTATCGGGAGGGCATCCTACGAGCAGTACTTC
TRBJ2-7 TRBV15 TRBD1 few CATSVGQGSPYEQYF TGTGCCACATCTGTCGGACAGGGGTCACCTTACGAGCAGTACTTC
TRBJ1-3 TRBV2 TRBD1 once CASTKGQGAGNTIYF TGTGCCAGCACCAAGGGACAGGGGGCTGGAAACACCATATATTTT
TRBJ1-1 TRBV28 NA NA CASSFSGGLNTEAFF TGTGCCAGCAGTTTCTCGGGCGGGTTGAACACTGAAGCTTTCTTT
TRBJ1-1 TRBV6-5 NA once CASFNRANTEAFF TGTGCCAGCTTCAACAGGGCAAACACTGAAGCTTTCTTT
TRBJ1-5 TRBV7-8 TRBD1 many CASSLGSVAGQVEQPQHF TGTGCCAGCAGCTTAGGTAGTGTAGCTGGACAGGTTGAGCAGCCCCAGCATTTT
TRBJ2-4 TRBV2 NA NA CASSQVTAVAKNIQYF TGTGCCAGCAGTCAAGTTACAGCTGTTGCCAAAAACATTCAGTACTTC
TRBJ1-6 TRBV10-1 NA few CASSDRANSPLHF TGCGCCAGCAGTGACAGGGCCAATTCACCCCTCCACTTT
TRBJ2-3 TRBV30 NA NA CAWSAALQGEIDTQYF TGTGCCTGGAGTGCGGCGTTACAGGGTGAAATAGATACGCAGTATTTT
TRBJ1-1 TRBV10-2 NA NA CASHENSNTEAFF TGCGCCTCCCACGAGAACAGTAACACTGAAGCTTTCTTT
TRBJ2-5 TRBV6-5 TRBD2 NA CASSYSTSGTQETQYF TGTGCCAGCAGTTACTCGACTAGCGGGACCCAAGAGACCCAGTACTTC
TRBJ2-5 TRBV7-8 NA NA CASSPGRAANQETQYF TGTGCCAGCAGCCCCGGGCGGGCAGCGAACCAAGAGACCCAGTACTTC
TRBJ1-2 TRBV4-1 NA NA CASSPQDGPNHGYTF TGCGCCAGCAGCCCACAGGACGGACCCAACCATGGCTACACCTTC
TRBJ2-5 TRBV5-4 TRBD2 NA CASSPGTSGRGLQETQYF TGTGCCAGCAGCCCCGGGACTAGTGGCCGGGGGCTCCAAGAGACCCAGTACTTC
TRBJ1-1 TRBV19 NA NA CASMVAGPYTEAFF TGTGCCAGTATGGTGGCAGGTCCGTACACTGAAGCTTTCTTT
TRBJ2-7 TRBV9 TRBD2 NA CASSAGSGRGSSYEQYF TGTGCCAGCAGCGCGGGTAGCGGGAGGGGGAGCTCCTACGAGCAGTACTTC
TRBJ2-2 TRBV5-4 NA NA CASSLGARYTGELFF TGTGCCAGCAGCTTGGGGGCCAGGTACACCGGGGAGCTGTTTTTT
TRBJ2-1 TRBV6-5 NA NA CASSKEIEEGLEQFF TGTGCCAGCAGCAAAGAAATTGAGGAAGGCTTGGAGCAGTTCTTC
TRBJ1-4 TRBV30 TRBD1 NA CAWSLTGGSEKLFF TGTGCCTGGAGTTTAACAGGGGGATCTGAAAAACTGTTTTTT
TRBJ2-7 TRBV2 NA NA CAGGTAPYEQYF TGTGCCGGCGGGACAGCTCCCTACGAGCAGTACTTC
TRBJ2-1 TRBV10-2 NA NA CASSESRGAVNEQFF TGCGCCAGCAGTGAGTCCCGGGGGGCGGTCAATGAGCAGTTCTTC
TRBJ2-5 TRBV3-1/TRBV3-2 NA NA CASSRLSLEEGTQYF TGTGCCAGCAGCCGCCTTAGCCTCGAGGAGGGGACCCAGTACTTC
TRBJ1-1 TRBV3-1/TRBV3-2 NA NA CASSPHRSDINTEAFF TGTGCCAGCAGCCCGCACAGGAGTGACATTAACACTGAAGCTTTCTTT
TRBJ2-7 TRBV3-1/TRBV3-2 NA NA CASSSISGSYEQYF TGTGCCAGCAGCTCCATTAGCGGCTCCTACGAGCAGTACTTC
TRBJ2-1 TRBV3-1/TRBV3-2 TRBD1 NA CASSQEFGQGVIFGDNEQFF TGTGCCAGCAGCCAAGAGTTTGGACAGGGGGTAATCTTTGGGGACAATGAGCAGTTCTTC
TRBJ1-1 TRBV5-6 TRBD1 NA CASSLAGQNMNTEAFF TGTGCCAGCAGCTTGGCGGGACAGAACATGAACACTGAAGCTTTCTTT
TRBJ2-1 TRBV4-1 NA NA CASSQEPTSIEQFF TGCGCCAGCAGCCAAGAACCTACTAGCATCGAGCAGTTCTTC
TRBJ2-2 TRBV6-5 TRBD2 NA CASSYGLAGNTGELFF TGTGCCAGCAGTTATGGACTAGCGGGTAACACCGGGGAGCTGTTTTTT
TRBJ1-2 TRBV21-1 NA NA CASSTPLGDSGCFHYGYTF TGTGCCAGCAGCACCCCGCTAGGGGACAGTGGTTGTTTTCACTATGGCTACACCTTC
TRBJ2-7 TRBV27 NA NA CASGWQSSNEQYF TGTGCCAGCGGTTGGCAGTCATCCAACGAGCAGTACTTC
TRBJ2-2 TRBV4-1 TRBD2 once CASSQERSRGGSGELFF TGCGCCAGCAGCCAAGAGAGGAGCCGGGGGGGCTCCGGGGAGCTGTTTTTT
TRBJ1-5 TRBV5-4 NA NA CASSLGLTDHQPQHF TGTGCCAGCAGCTTGGGTCTAACAGACCATCAGCCCCAGCATTTT
TRBJ1-1 TRBV15 NA NA CATSRAAGASEAFF TGTGCCACCAGCAGGGCCGCGGGGGCCTCTGAAGCTTTCTTT
TRBJ1-5 TRBV5-6 TRBD1 NA CASSLWTGRSSSQPQHF TGTGCCAGCAGCCTTTGGACAGGGAGGTCCTCCTCTCAGCCCCAGCATTTT
TRBJ2-2 TRBV19 TRBD2 NA CASSLGGADGELFF TGTGCCAGTAGTCTCGGGGGGGCAGACGGGGAGCTGTTTTTT
TRBJ1-1 TRBV4-1 NA NA CASRPGMNTEAFF TGCGCCAGCAGACCTGGCATGAACACTGAAGCTTTCTTT
TRBJ2-7 TRBV5-4 TRBD1 NA CASSYAGTAVGEQYF TGTGCCAGCAGCTATGCCGGGACAGCCGTCGGCGAGCAGTACTTC
TRBJ2-3 TRBV5-1 TRBD2 NA CASSLVGGTGTDTQYF TGCGCCAGCAGCTTGGTGGGGGGGACCGGCACAGATACGCAGTATTTT
TRBJ2-3 TRBV12-5 TRBD2 NA CASGLAEGRRGALPRDTQYF TGTGCTAGTGGTTTGGCGGAAGGACGGCGGGGGGCCCTCCCCCGAGATACGCAGTATTTT
TRBJ1-6 TRBV6-5 NA NA CASSKDITPLHF TGTGCCAGCAGTAAGGACATCACACCCCTCCACTTT
TRBJ2-7 TRBV5-6 NA once CASSLAREQYF TGTGCCAGCAGCTTGGCCCGGGAGCAGTACTTC
TRBJ1-4 TRBV6-1 NA NA CASSEGRGNEKLFF TGTGCCAGCAGTGAAGGCAGGGGTAATGAAAAACTGTTTTTT
TRBJ2-1 TRBV9 NA NA CASSLTGYNEQFF TGTGCCAGCAGCTTGACCGGGTACAATGAGCAGTTCTTC
TRBJ1-2 TRBV7-9 TRBD1 NA CASSFPDRGRNGYTF TGTGCCAGCAGCTTCCCGGACAGGGGGAGGAATGGCTACACCTTC
TRBJ2-5 TRBV2 NA NA CASLGQKETQYF TGTGCCAGCCTAGGACAGAAAGAGACCCAGTACTTC